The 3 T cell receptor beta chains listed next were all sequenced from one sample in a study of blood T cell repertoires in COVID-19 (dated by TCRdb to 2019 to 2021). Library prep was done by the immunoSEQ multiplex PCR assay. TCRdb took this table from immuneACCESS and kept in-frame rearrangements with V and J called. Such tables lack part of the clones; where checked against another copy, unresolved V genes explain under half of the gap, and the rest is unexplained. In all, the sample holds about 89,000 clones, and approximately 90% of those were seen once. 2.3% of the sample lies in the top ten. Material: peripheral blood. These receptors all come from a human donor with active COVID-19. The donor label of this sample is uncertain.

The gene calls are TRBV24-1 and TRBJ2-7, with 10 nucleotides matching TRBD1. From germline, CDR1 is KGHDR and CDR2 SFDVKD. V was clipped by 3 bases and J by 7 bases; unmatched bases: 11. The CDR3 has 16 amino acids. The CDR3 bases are TGTGCCACCAGTGATAATACCGGGACAGGGGCGTCAGAGCAGTACTTC. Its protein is CATSDNTGTGASEQYF.

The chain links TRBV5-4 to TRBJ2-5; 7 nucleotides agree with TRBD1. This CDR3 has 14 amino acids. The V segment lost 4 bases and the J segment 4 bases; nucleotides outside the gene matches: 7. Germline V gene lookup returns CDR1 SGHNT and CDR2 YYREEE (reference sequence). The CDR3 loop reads CASSIRQGSETQYF. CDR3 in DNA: TGTGCCAGCAGCATCCGACAGGGTTCAGAGACCCAGTACTTC.

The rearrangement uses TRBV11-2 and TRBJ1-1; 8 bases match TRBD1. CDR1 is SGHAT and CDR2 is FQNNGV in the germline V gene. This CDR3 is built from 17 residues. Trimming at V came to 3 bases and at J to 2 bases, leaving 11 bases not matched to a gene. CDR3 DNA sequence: TGTGCCAGCAGCTTTTCCCCGGCAGGGGGCGCAAACACTGAAGCTTTCTTT. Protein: CASSFSPAGGANTEAFF.